This TCR beta chain was sequenced in a study of CD8 T cells in ankylosing spondylitis. Regarding the study as a whole: Some of the motif variants had earlier been found in reactive arthritis patients' fluid and blood. Matched synovial fluid from ankylosing spondylitis patients was reported to be enriched for disease-linked clones.

Libraries of TCR beta came from quantitative 5'-RACE with molecular barcodes. TCRdb ran MiXCR on the 5' RACE reads and lists one entry per CDR3 protein. Of 200,000 to 250,000 distinct CDR3 sequences listed, approximately 10% are singletons. This clonotype was seen repeatedly, ten times or more. The antigen is not known. The CDR3 runs to 19 residues. Germline V CDR1 and CDR2: SGHRS, YFSETQ. Germline trimming cut 3 bases from V and 0 bases from J; bases unmatched to any gene: 7. The origin of this receptor is a male donor with ankylosing spondylitis or in good health (not recorded which). The sequenced sample was blood, either unsorted or a sorted T cell fraction (not recorded which). The J gene is TRBJ2-1, the V gene TRBV5-1; 15 nucleotides agree with TRBD2. CDR3: CASSYLGTSGGPSYNEQFF. The CDR3 nucleotides are TGCGCCAGCAGCTACCTCGGGACTAGCGGGGGGCCCTCCTACAATGAGCAGTTCTTC.